The 16 T cell receptor beta chains presented below share a single source sample, sequenced in a study of T cell repertoires in cytomegalovirus infection. TCRdb redid the calling of the reads with MiXCR, one entry per CDR3 protein. The data show about half a million distinct CDR3 sequences, 30% to 40% seen once. Their antigen targets remain unknown. This specimen consisted of cultured PBMCs, obtained from culture after CMV antigen stimulation. These receptors were collected from a human donor in good health (CMV status not recorded). Some clones in this sample may be carry-over from other donors' samples.

This clonotype was detected only a few times. The rearrangement links TRBV6-1 to TRBJ2-2; D is possibly TRBD2 (6 bases). From germline, CDR1 is MNHNS and CDR2 SASEGT. The CDR3 consists of 15 residues. V gave up 4 bases and J gave up 6 bases, with 15 bases separating them. CDR3 sequence: CASSGSSGAAGELFF. The CDR3 DNA sequence: TGTGCCAGCAGTGGATCTTCGGGAGCGGCCGGGGAGCTGTTTTTT.

This sequence joins TRBV10-3 and TRBJ2-1; 8 nucleotides line up with TRBD2. The V and J ends lost 7 bases and 6 bases, in that order; junction bases with no gene match: 11. The CDR3 spans 15 residues. CDR1 is ENHRY, CDR2 SYGVKD, per germline. CDR3 sequence (DNA): TGTGCCATCAAACCCCGAAGCGGGAGTAGCAATGAGCAGTTCTTC. Translation gives CAIKPRSGSSNEQFF.

V usage is TRBV20-1 and J usage is TRBJ2-5; 12 bases are a match to TRBD2. The trim removed 3 bases at V and 5 bases at J, leaving 4 bases unmatched. The CDR3 is 14 amino acids. Germline V gene sequence: CDR1 DFQATT, CDR2 SNEGSKA (reference sequence). The CDR3 nucleotides are TGCAGTGCTAGGAGGACTAGCGGGATGGAGACCCAGTACTTC. Its translation: CSARRTSGMETQYF.

This chain uses TRBV10-3 with TRBJ2-3, with D possibly called TRBD1 or TRBD2 (5 bases each). Trimming took off 8 bases at V and 1 base at J, with 10 bases between the two ends. Germline assignment: CDR1 ENHRY and CDR2 SYGVKD. The CDR3 covers 13 residues. CDR3 protein: CAIRDPRTDTQYF. The CDR3 bases are TGTGCCATCCGGGACCCTCGCACAGATACGCAGTATTTT.

The sample holds many counts of this clonotype. The genes are TRBV7-2 and TRBJ2-3, with TRBD2 identical over 9 bases. The CDR3 has 15 amino acids. In germline, CDR1 is SGHTA, CDR2 FQGNSA. The ends lost 8 bases at V and 0 bases at J; junction bases unmatched: 6. The CDR3 DNA follows: TGTGCCAGCGGGGGCGGGAGGGTGAGCACAGATACGCAGTATTTT. As protein: CASGGGRVSTDTQYF.

In its sample, this clonotype was seen a few times. This sequence joins TRBV6-2 or TRBV6-3 and TRBJ2-2; TRBD1 matches 9 bases. The CDR3 loop spans 16 amino acids. The V gene's germline CDR1 is MNHEY and CDR2 SVGEGT. V lost 6 bases, J lost 7 bases, and 12 bases stayed unmatched. The CDR3 DNA reads as TGTGCCAGCAGCACGATTCGGGACAGGGACGGCGGGGAGCTGTTTTTT. This codes for CASSTIRDRDGGELFF.

The chain couples TRBV12-3 or TRBV12-4 to TRBJ2-1; possibly TRBD2 for D (6 bases). The CDR3 runs 15 residues. Trimming stripped 6 bases from V and 6 bases from J, with 18 bases between. The CDR3 protein is CASRLGTPRSNEQFF. The CDR3 region has the DNA TGTGCCAGCAGACTGGGGACTCCCCGCTCCAATGAGCAGTTCTTC.

This clonotype was seen ten or more times. The chain has TRBV7-2 and TRBJ2-3, with 7 bases matching TRBD2. CDR3 size: 15 residues. V lost 3 bases to trimming and J lost 8 bases; unmatched junction nucleotides: 11. Germline V gene lookup returns CDR1 SGHTA and CDR2 FQGNSA. This CDR3 reads CASSFGGRAISTQYF. For the CDR3, the DNA is TGTGCCAGCAGCTTTGGGGGGAGGGCCATCAGTACGCAGTATTTT.

This clonotype was recorded at least ten times. This chain links TRBV27 with TRBJ1-2, with 7 bases lining up with TRBD1. The germline CDR1 and CDR2 sequences are MNHEY and SMNVEV (reference sequence). V was pared by 3 bases and J by 4 bases, with 8 bases of the junction left unmatched. CDR3 length equals 15 residues. The DNA of the CDR3 is TGTGCCAGCAGTTTGGGCAGGGGGTTTTCCTATGGCTACACCTTC. Translation gives CASSLGRGFSYGYTF.

This clonotype was picked up a small number of times. V gene TRBV4-3 combines with J gene TRBJ1-2; D is perhaps TRBD1 (5 bases). This CDR3 is 15 amino acids long. Germline V lookup: CDR1 LGHNA, CDR2 YSLEER. Deletions cut 1 base from V and 4 bases from J, with 13 bases between. The CDR3 sequence: CASSQARQGGYGYTF. As DNA, the CDR3 is TGCGCCAGCAGCCAAGCACGCCAGGGTGGCTATGGCTACACCTTC.

This clonotype occurred a few times. The rearrangement joins TRBV19 to TRBJ2-3; 9 bases are shared with TRBD2. The J segment lost 6 bases and the V segment lost 2 bases, leaving 15 bases of the junction unmatched. This CDR3 has 18 amino acids. CDR1 and CDR2 from the germline V gene are LNHDA and SQIVND (reference sequence). CDR3 sequence reads: CASSITIAGVRVADTQYF. The DNA for the CDR3 is TGTGCCAGTAGTATAACCATAGCGGGAGTTAGGGTAGCGGATACGCAGTATTTT.

This clonotype was picked up many times. V gene TRBV28 combines with J gene TRBJ1-3; D is uncertain. The germline V gene has CDR1 MDHEN and CDR2 SYDVKM. This CDR3 spans 17 amino acids. Trimming pared 3 bases from V and 0 bases from J, leaving 15 bases between. The CDR3 region has the DNA TGTGCCAGCAGTTTTCAAGGGCAGCTTTTCTCTGGAAACACCATATATTTT. It is translated as CASSFQGQLFSGNTIYF.

This clonotype has just one count. This sequence joins TRBV5-4 and TRBJ2-7, with no clear D. There are 11 residues in the CDR3. Germline CDR1 and CDR2: SGHNT and YYREEE (reference sequence). V shed 6 bases and J shed 2 bases, with 6 bases lying between them. CDR3 sequence: CASKGPYEQYF. DNA for the CDR3: TGTGCCAGCAAGGGTCCCTACGAGCAGTACTTC.

This clonotype was picked up one time. The genes are TRBV3-1 and TRBJ1-2, with TRBD1 as a possible D gene (5 bases). V was clipped by 3 bases and J by 5 bases, with 16 bases between them. The CDR3 is made up of 15 amino acids. Per the germline V gene, CDR1 is LGHDT and CDR2 is YNNKEL (reference sequence). Here the CDR3 DNA reads TGTGCCAGCAGCCACGACAGAGCCCTGGGGTATGGCTACACCTTC. Protein sequence: CASSHDRALGYGYTF.

DNA of the CDR3: TGTGCCAGCAGCGCAACTAGCGCGAGCTACGAGCAGTACTTC. It yields the protein CASSATSASYEQYF. The chain combines TRBV7-9 with TRBJ2-7; the match to TRBD2 covers 7 bases. This CDR3 region has 14 residues. The germline V gene has CDR1 SEHNR and CDR2 FQNEAQ (reference sequence). Unmatched junction bases numbered 7, after V lost 5 bases and J lost 3 bases.

This clonotype was found once. The chain joins TRBV27 to TRBJ2-3; 7 bases are a match to TRBD2. Germline CDR1 MNHEY, CDR2 SMNVEV (reference sequence). Trimming at V came to 4 bases and at J to 4 bases, leaving 20 bases not matched to a gene. The CDR3 loop spans 19 amino acids. CDR3 sequence: CASSSPRMAGEMLADTQYF. The CDR3 DNA follows: TGTGCCAGCAGTTCTCCCCGGATGGCGGGAGAAATGCTGGCAGATACGCAGTATTTT.